One and the same sample provided the 30 T cell receptor beta chains below, sequenced in a study of radiation and T cells in renal cell carcinoma. Only in-frame clones appear in the TCRdb table, and some are missing; sequencing was by immunoSEQ multiplex PCR. The data contain about 86,000 clones, about 85% of them singletons. Time point noted: blood 4 weeks post-SBRT, at nephrectomy. Noted treatment: 15 Gy SBRT to primary tumor, nephrectomy 4 weeks later. This specimen consisted of blood, obtained from a patient whose treatment included radiotherapy and nephrectomy. The source is a man aged 45-65 years with renal cell carcinoma.

V and J are TRBV9 and TRBJ2-3, with D unresolved. Trimming stripped 0 bases from V and 1 base from J, with 6 bases between. From germline, CDR1 is SGDLS and CDR2 YYNGEE. The CDR3 is made up of 14 amino acids. CDR3 nucleotide sequence: TGTGCCAGCAGCGTAGCGCCGGGCACAGATACGCAGTATTTT. It translates to CASSVAPGTDTQYF.

The V call is TRBV7-2, the J call TRBJ1-4; 9 bases are a match to TRBD1. The junction had 3 bases not matched to a gene; V was cut back by 5 bases and J by 2 bases. There are 15 residues in the CDR3. Germline-derived CDR1 and CDR2 are SGHTA and FQGNSA. The CDR3 DNA reads as TGTGCCAGCAGCCCCGGGACAGGGACTAATGAAAAACTGTTTTTT. As protein: CASSPGTGTNEKLFF.

The J gene is TRBJ1-1, the V gene TRBV5-1; 8 nucleotides agree with TRBD1. V was clipped by 4 bases and J by 7 bases; unmatched bases: 6. The CDR3 is 13 amino acids. CDR1 is SGHRS and CDR2 is YFSETQ in the germline V gene. The CDR3 loop reads CASSAGGTVEAFF. CDR3 coding DNA: TGCGCCAGCAGCGCAGGGGGCACGGTTGAAGCTTTCTTT. Combining the CDR3 with reference TRBV5-1 and TRBJ1-1 gives the whole variable domain KAGVTQTPRYLIKTRGQQVTLSCSPISGHRSVSWYQQTPGQGLQFLFEYFSETQRNKGNFPGRFSGRQFSNSRSEMNVSTLELGDSALYLCASSAGGTVEAFFGQGTRLTVV.

This clone came up a few times. V and J are TRBV28 and TRBJ1-2; D possibly corresponds to TRBD1 (6 bases). This CDR3 has 14 amino acids. Trimming shortened V by 5 bases and J by 5 bases, and 15 bases separated the two germline ends. Per germline, CDR1 MDHEN and CDR2 SYDVKM. The CDR3 DNA is TGTGCCAGCAGTCCTCTATGGGGGGCTTATGGCTACACCTTC. Translation gives CASSPLWGAYGYTF.

The rearrangement links TRBV27 to TRBJ2-1; weak D call: TRBD1 (6 bases). The CDR3 loop spans 14 amino acids. Trimming cost V 7 bases and J 0 bases, with 10 bases left between them. Germline V gene sequence: CDR1 MNHEY, CDR2 SMNVEV (reference sequence). The CDR3 loop reads CASKGTNSYNEQFF. In DNA form, the CDR3 reads TGTGCCAGCAAAGGGACAAACTCCTACAATGAGCAGTTCTTC.

This chain links TRBV6-6 with TRBJ2-3; D unclear. With 5 bases removed from V and 4 bases from J, the gap between germline ends came to 10 bases. This CDR3 is built from 13 residues. Germline V gene lookup returns CDR1 MNHNY and CDR2 SVGAGI (reference sequence). The DNA for the CDR3 is TGTGCCAGCAGTCACCAAAGACCAGATACGCAGTATTTT. This translates into CASSHQRPDTQYF.

The chain recombines TRBV7-2 with TRBJ2-1; D unclear. Trimming shortened V by 1 base and J by 7 bases, and 17 bases separated the two germline ends. The CDR3 consists of 16 residues. CDR1 is SGHTA, CDR2 FQGNSA, per germline. The CDR3: CASSLGVDQIGNEQFF. Written as DNA, the CDR3 is TGTGCCAGCAGCTTAGGGGTCGACCAAATCGGGAATGAGCAGTTCTTC.

The rearrangement links TRBV5-1 to TRBJ2-1; TRBD1 matches at 8 bases. This CDR3 contains 14 residues. The V gene's germline CDR1 is SGHRS and CDR2 YFSETQ. With 6 bases clipped from V and 9 bases from J, the junction kept 11 bases outside the gene matches. The CDR3 coding sequence is TGCGCCAGCACCGACCCCAGGGGGCCCGGTGAGCAGTTCTTC. It yields the protein CASTDPRGPGEQFF.

The chain is built from TRBV2 and TRBJ2-2; TRBD2 aligns across 8 bases. Germline V gives CDR1 SNHLY, CDR2 FYNNEI. The CDR3 is made up of 16 amino acids. The V gene end was trimmed by 6 bases and the J gene end by 6 bases; junction bases not matched to a gene: 12. The CDR3 bases are TGTGCCAGCAGACAAACTAGCGGACGGATGGCCGGGGAGCTGTTTTTT. This gives the protein CASRQTSGRMAGELFF.

The chain carries TRBV19 and TRBJ2-5, with D tentatively TRBD2 (5 bases). V was shortened by 1 base and J by 5 bases, with 11 bases between the two germline ends. CDR1 and CDR2 (germline): LNHDA, SQIVND (reference sequence). The CDR3 is made up of 14 amino acids. The CDR3 loop is CASSIGREGETQYF. CDR3 DNA: TGTGCCAGTAGTATAGGCCGGGAAGGGGAGACCCAGTACTTC. Together with reference TRBV19 and TRBJ2-5, the CDR3 gives the full variable domain: DGGITQSPKYLFRKEGQNVTLSCEQNLNHDAMYWYRQDPGQGLRLIYYSQIVNDFQKGDIAEGYSVSREKKESFPLTVTSAQKNPTAFYLCASSIGREGETQYFGPGTRLLVL.

In its sample, this clone was seen a few times. The chain couples TRBV11-3 to TRBJ1-1; perhaps TRBD1 as D (5 bases). V was clipped by 2 bases and J by 3 bases, with 7 bases between them. The V gene's germline CDR1 is SGHNT and CDR2 YENEEA. The CDR3 extends over 13 amino acids. The CDR3 here is CASSLRRDTEAFF. CDR3 nucleotides: TGTGCCAGCAGCTTACGCAGGGACACTGAAGCTTTCTTT.

The chain employs TRBV18 and TRBJ2-5, with TRBD1 as a possible D gene (5 bases). The V gene lost 7 bases and the J gene lost 0 bases, with 12 bases spanning the gap. CDR1 is KGHSH, CDR2 LQKENI, per germline. The CDR3 length is 14 residues. Here the CDR3 DNA reads TGTGCCAGCTTGCCGACAGCGTACCAAGAGACCCAGTACTTC. This translates into CASLPTAYQETQYF.

The gene calls are TRBV30 and TRBJ2-7, with D possibly called TRBD1 or TRBD2 (5 bases each). Germline V lookup: CDR1 GTSNPN, CDR2 SVGIG (reference sequence). The CDR3 length is 12 residues. The ends were cut back, 2 bases at V and 4 bases at J, with 9 bases in the middle. CDR3 DNA sequence: TGTGCCTGGAGTTGGGGGTTTTACGAGCAGTACTTC. This translates into CAWSWGFYEQYF.

J is TRBJ2-3 and V is TRBV29-1, with 7 nucleotides matching TRBD1. The V and J ends lost 8 bases and 5 bases, in that order; junction bases with no gene match: 4. The length of the CDR3 is 11 residues. Germline V gene data show CDR1 as SQVTM and CDR2 as ANQGSEA. The CDR3 bases are TGCAGCCCGGGACAGAAAGATACGCAGTATTTT. Protein sequence: CSPGQKDTQYF.

This chain joins TRBV21-1 and TRBJ2-1; no check of the table's D call, TRBD2, against the DNA was made. TRBV21-1 is assigned pseudogene status. The CDR3 length is 16 residues. DNA of the CDR3: TGTGCCAGCAGCAAAGGGGCTAGCGGGAAGTACAATGAGCAGTTCTTC. This sequence encodes CASSKGASGKYNEQFF.

This clone was seen a handful of times. This chain uses TRBV7-9 with TRBJ2-7; no reliable D call. Trimming cost V 1 base and J 4 bases, with 8 bases left between them. Germline V gives CDR1 SEHNR, CDR2 FQNEAQ (reference sequence). This CDR3 contains 13 residues. This CDR3 reads CASSLVTGYEQYF. The CDR3 DNA reads TGTGCCAGCAGCTTAGTCACGGGTTACGAGCAGTACTTC.

The V call is TRBV2, the J call TRBJ1-5; the D is unclear. The CDR3 is 15 residues long. Trimming took off 8 bases at V and 0 bases at J, with 14 bases between the two ends. Per the germline V gene, CDR1 is SNHLY and CDR2 is FYNNEI. CDR3 DNA: TGTGCCAGCGGAGACCCATTCAATAGCAATCAGCCCCAGCATTTT. Its translation is CASGDPFNSNQPQHF.

The V and J genes are TRBV14 and TRBJ2-1; 9 bases line up with TRBD2. This CDR3 spans 13 amino acids. Looked up from germline, CDR1 is SGHDN and CDR2 is FVKESK. V lost 2 bases to trimming and J lost 9 bases; unmatched junction nucleotides: 2. The CDR3 DNA sequence: TGTGCCAGCAGCCAACTAGCGGGGTCTGAGCAGTTCTTC. Amino acids: CASSQLAGSEQFF.

The V call is TRBV18, the J call TRBJ1-5; no definite D call. The CDR3 is 19 amino acids. Trimming took 4 bases from V and 1 from J, leaving 23 bases between them. Per the germline V gene, CDR1 is KGHSH and CDR2 is LQKENI. Here the CDR3 DNA reads TGTGCCAGCTCACTTGTCCCCGTGACGCGCCTTGGCAGCAATCAGCCCCAGCATTTT. This encodes CASSLVPVTRLGSNQPQHF.

This sequence joins TRBV6-1 and TRBJ1-3; the D is unclear. CDR3 size: 13 residues. CDR1 MNHNS and CDR2 SASEGT come from the germline V gene. V shed 8 bases and J shed 0 bases, with 8 bases lying between them. CDR3 nucleotide sequence: TGTGCCAGCGCCTACACCTCTGGAAACACCATATATTTT. Protein: CASAYTSGNTIYF.

The chain couples TRBV6-5 to TRBJ1-2, with 8 bases aligning to TRBD1. Germline loops: CDR1 MNHEY, CDR2 SVGAGI. V shed 6 bases, J shed 1 base, and the junction held 4 bases outside the gene matches. This CDR3 is 14 amino acids long. In DNA, the CDR3 is TGTGCCAGCAGGGACGGACAGGGTAACTATGGCTACACCTTC. Translation gives CASRDGQGNYGYTF.

This chain uses TRBV9 with TRBJ2-2, with D tentatively TRBD1 or TRBD2 (5 bases each). CDR1 is SGDLS, CDR2 YYNGEE, per germline. Trimming cost V 0 bases and J 7 bases, with 13 bases left between them. CDR3 length: 15 residues. As DNA, the CDR3 is TGTGCCAGCAGCGTAGTTGCAGGGACGGGCGGGGAGCTGTTTTTT. Its protein is CASSVVAGTGGELFF.

This chain joins TRBV5-5 and TRBJ1-5; D not certain. The CDR3 runs 15 residues. CDR1 is SGHKS, CDR2 YYEKEE, per germline (reference sequence). Trimming removed 4 bases from V and 0 bases from J, with 11 bases in between. In nucleotides, the CDR3 is TGTGCCAGCAGCCTAGGGCCCAATAGCAATCAGCCCCAGCATTTT. Protein: CASSLGPNSNQPQHF.

V gene TRBV5-1 combines with J gene TRBJ2-7; possibly TRBD2 for D (6 bases). The CDR3 has 15 amino acids. In germline, CDR1 is SGHRS, CDR2 YFSETQ. V lost 3 bases, J lost 0 bases, and 13 bases lay in between. CDR3 DNA sequence: TGCGCCAGCAGCTCTTGGGGGGAGAGCTCCTACGAGCAGTACTTC. The encoded protein is CASSSWGESSYEQYF.

V and J are TRBV4-3 and TRBJ2-5; perhaps TRBD1 as D (5 bases). Per germline, CDR1 LGHNA and CDR2 YSLEER. The CDR3 contains 16 residues. Between the trimmed V and J ends, which lost 0 bases and 2 bases, there was a span of 13 bases. CDR3 amino acids: CASSQDIGAGQETQYF. DNA for the CDR3: TGCGCCAGCAGCCAAGATATAGGGGCAGGGCAAGAGACCCAGTACTTC.

This sequence joins TRBV5-5 and TRBJ2-7; D might be TRBD2 (6 bases). The germline V gene encodes CDR1 SGHKS and CDR2 YYEKEE (reference sequence). CDR3 length equals 14 residues. V shed 3 bases and J shed 6 bases, with 16 bases lying between them. The CDR3 loop is CASSSPRGAGEQYF. The CDR3 DNA follows: TGTGCCAGCAGCTCCCCACGCGGGGCGGGCGAGCAGTACTTC.

J is TRBJ1-3 and V is TRBV28, with TRBD1 identical over 8 bases. Trimming removed 5 bases from V and 6 bases from J; junction bases left unmatched: 9. This CDR3 has 15 amino acids. Germline V gives CDR1 MDHEN, CDR2 SYDVKM. The CDR3 bases are TGTGCCAGCAGTAGGCACCCGGACAGGGTAAACACCATATATTTT. Residues: CASSRHPDRVNTIYF.

The chain is built from TRBV9 and TRBJ1-2; D might be TRBD1 (6 bases). In germline, CDR1 is SGDLS, CDR2 YYNGEE. Trimming took 3 bases from V and 0 from J, leaving 18 bases between them. There are 17 residues in the CDR3. As DNA, the CDR3 is TGTGCCAGCAGCGCAGACCGGGACATGCTTACTAACTATGGCTACACCTTC. Encoded protein: CASSADRDMLTNYGYTF.

The gene calls are TRBV11-3 and TRBJ1-1, with 8 bases identical to TRBD1. The CDR3 loop spans 18 amino acids. V was pared by 7 bases and J by 4 bases, with 20 bases of the junction left unmatched. The germline V gene has CDR1 SGHNT and CDR2 YENEEA. CDR3 coding DNA: TGTGCCAGCACCAGCCCCGGAAGGGGCAGGGGGCGAAGCACTGAAGCTTTCTTT. This translates into CASTSPGRGRGRSTEAFF. Full variable domain (missing parts from reference TRBV11-3 and TRBJ1-1): EAGVVQSPRYKIIEKKQPVAFWCNPISGHNTLYWYLQNLGQGPELLIRYENEEAVDDSQLPKDRFSAERLKGVDSTLKIQPAELGDSAVYLCASTSPGRGRGRSTEAFFGQGTRLTVV.

The chain carries TRBV28 and TRBJ2-5; tentatively, D is TRBD1 or TRBD2 (5 bases each). CDR3 length: 13 amino acids. Trimming shortened V by 2 bases and J by 4 bases, and 8 bases separated the two germline ends. The germline CDR1 and CDR2 sequences are MDHEN and SYDVKM. CDR3: CASSLEGLETQYF. The DNA for the CDR3 is TGTGCCAGCAGTTTAGAGGGGCTAGAGACCCAGTACTTC. Full variable domain (remainder filled in from reference TRBV28 and TRBJ2-5): DVKVTQSSRYLVKRTGEKVFLECVQDMDHENMFWYRQDPGLGLRLIYFSYDVKMKEKGDIPEGYSVSREKKERFSLILESASTNQTSMYLCASSLEGLETQYFGPGTRLLVL.